Sequencing of this T cell receptor (beta chain) was carried out in a study of blood T cell repertoires in COVID-19. The wider study: T cells, B-cell-depleted T cells, or PBMCs supplied cDNA or gDNA.

Using immunoSEQ multiplex PCR, the repertoire was profiled, and TCRdb retains in-frame clones only, with some absent. The sample lists 250,000 to 300,000 clones; about four fifths were seen once. This clone has only a few counts. In germline, CDR1 is SQVTM, CDR2 ANQGSEA. Trimming took off 2 bases at V and 3 bases at J, with 11 bases between the two ends. CDR3 length: 13 residues. Exposed participants encountered a COVID-19 case during the 2 weeks preceding study entry. The chain uses TRBV29-1 and TRBJ2-7, with a possible D match to TRBD1 (6 bases). This TCR was sampled from a man aged 40-49 years who had been exposed to COVID-19. Sequenced input: PBMCs or T cells enriched from blood (not recorded which). The CDR3 sequence: CSVELQDSYEQYF. CDR3 coding DNA: TGCAGCGTTGAATTACAGGACAGCTACGAGCAGTACTTC.